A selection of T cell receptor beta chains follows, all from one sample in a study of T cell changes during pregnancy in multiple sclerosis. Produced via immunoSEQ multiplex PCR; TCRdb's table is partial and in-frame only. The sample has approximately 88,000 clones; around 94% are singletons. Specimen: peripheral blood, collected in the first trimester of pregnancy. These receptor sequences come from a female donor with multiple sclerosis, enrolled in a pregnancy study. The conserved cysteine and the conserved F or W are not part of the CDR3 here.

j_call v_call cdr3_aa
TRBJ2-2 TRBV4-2 ASSQGTGNTGELF
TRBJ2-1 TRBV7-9 ASSNHVAGGQF
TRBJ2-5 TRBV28 ATKTYYVETQY
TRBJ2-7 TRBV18 ASSPRTAGTASSYEQY
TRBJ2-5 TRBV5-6 ASSLRRAGLGETQY
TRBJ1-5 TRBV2 ASRGGTGGMSNQPQH
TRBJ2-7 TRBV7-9 ASSLAREQY
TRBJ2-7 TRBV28 ASSWWTVDEQY
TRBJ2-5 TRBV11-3 ASSPGQGSFETQY
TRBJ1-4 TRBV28 ASSLSAGEEKLF
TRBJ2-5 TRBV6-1 ASSVGVAGSGETQY
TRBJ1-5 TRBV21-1 ASPLFSNQPQH
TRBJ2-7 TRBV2 ASRSPTSGRAMWTYEQY
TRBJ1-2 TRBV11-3 ASSLILGTGGNGYT
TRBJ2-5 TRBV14 ASSQPGLAGQETQY
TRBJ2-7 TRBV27 ASSPSRGPYEQY
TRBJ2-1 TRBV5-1 ASRWVAGGPSEQF
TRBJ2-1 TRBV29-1 SVEGEGAYNEQF
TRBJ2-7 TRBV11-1 ASSLESPTGGSYEQY
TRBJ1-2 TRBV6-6 ASHLRDGYT
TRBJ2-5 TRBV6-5 ASSNPGAGRETQY
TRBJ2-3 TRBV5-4 ASSLAGGATDTQY
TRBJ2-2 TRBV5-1 ASSPRLASMGTGELF
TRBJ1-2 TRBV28 ASDTGGWRGYT
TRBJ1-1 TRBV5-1 ASSPRVANTEAF
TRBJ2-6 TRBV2 ASNEGPGANVLT
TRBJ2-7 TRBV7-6 ASSAGGTYEQY
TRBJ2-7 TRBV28 ASAPRDSVVYEQY
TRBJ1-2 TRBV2 ASVGQSTPRHRYGYT
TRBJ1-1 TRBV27 ASSLAGNTEAF
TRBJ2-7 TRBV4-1 ASSPIRGQGFSYEQY
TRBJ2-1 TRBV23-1 AARLSEGHYNEQF
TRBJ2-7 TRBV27 ASSYGKNFSYEQY
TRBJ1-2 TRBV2 ASRHGLSTEGYT
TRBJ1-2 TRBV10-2 ATTDSYGYT
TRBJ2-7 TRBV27 ASSTPDRAREQY
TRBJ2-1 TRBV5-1 ASSSDNRAPMGRWF
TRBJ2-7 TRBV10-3 AIRREGSYEQY
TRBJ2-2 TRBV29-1 SVGLVGIGELF
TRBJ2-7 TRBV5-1 ASSPQGYEQY
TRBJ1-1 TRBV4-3 ASSPAGRDTEAF
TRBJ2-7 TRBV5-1 ASSPTSGLYEQY
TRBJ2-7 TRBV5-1 ASSLNLPYEQY
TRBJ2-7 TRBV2 ASRDRVNEQY
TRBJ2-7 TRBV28 ASNSGTELWEQY
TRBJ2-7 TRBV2 ASSEGTGFREQY
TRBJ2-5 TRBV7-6 ASSRDGVQETQY
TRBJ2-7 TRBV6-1 ASSQGALSSYEQY
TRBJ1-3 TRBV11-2 ASSSGSSGNTIY
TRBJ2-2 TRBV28 ASTQRTGELF
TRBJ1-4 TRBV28 ASTPSTGRATNEKLF
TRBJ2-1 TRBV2 ASSAVLDSLYNEQF
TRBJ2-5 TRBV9 ASSPSGAYGTQY
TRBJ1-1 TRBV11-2 ASSLGARVTEAF
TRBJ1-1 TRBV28 ASSPTDRADTEAF
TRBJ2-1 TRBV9 ASSGDYGTSTNNEQF
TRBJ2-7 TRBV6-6 ASSYSRGGTSW
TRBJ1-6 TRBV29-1 SAKQGAGSPLH
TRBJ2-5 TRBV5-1 ASSLVAGLQETQY